This record looks at one T cell receptor beta chain sequence and its context. The data stem from a study of blood T cell repertoires in COVID-19. At the level of the study: Acute-phase and convalescent COVID-19 samples originated in the United States, Italy and Spain. T cells, B-cell-depleted T cells, or PBMCs provided the cDNA or gDNA that served as material.

Profiled with immunoSEQ multiplex PCR; TCRdb holds only in-frame clones, not every one. The top ten clones hold approximately 8% of a sample with nearly 95,000 clones, roughly 86% of them seen once. The V end lost 0 bases, the J end lost 6 bases, and 12 bases lay between the germline ends. Per the germline V gene, CDR1 is MNHEY and CDR2 is SVGAGI. The CDR3 is made up of 15 amino acids. The chain combines TRBV6-5 with TRBJ2-4; D is unclear. The clonotype was recovered from a human donor with acute or convalescent COVID-19. The donor label of this sample is uncertain. Source material: peripheral blood. CDR3 residues: CASSYSVTPGNIQYF. For the CDR3, the DNA is TGTGCCAGCAGTTACTCCGTAACCCCGGGAAACATTCAGTACTTC.